This record covers a single T cell receptor (beta chain). The antigen remains unidentified. The sample comes from a study of Tregs in tolerant kidney transplant recipients. General study findings and limits: Biological reproducibility was not directly addressed in this study.

Germline CDR1 is SGHVS and CDR2 is FQNEAQ. This CDR3 contains 16 residues. J gave up 1 base and V 6 bases, and 7 bases lay outside the gene matches. Data came from immunoSEQ multiplex PCR; TCRdb stores just in-frame clones and leaves some out. The repertoire includes tens of thousands of clones, around 90% of them detected once, and about 0.7% sits in the top ten. V is TRBV7-8 and J is TRBJ2-3, with TRBD1 identical over 10 bases. This TCR came from a human donor in good health. Sequenced input: Tregs from blood. CDR3 amino acids: CASRRQGAQGTDTQYF. For the CDR3, the DNA is TGTGCCAGCAGGCGACAGGGGGCGCAGGGCACAGATACGCAGTATTTT.